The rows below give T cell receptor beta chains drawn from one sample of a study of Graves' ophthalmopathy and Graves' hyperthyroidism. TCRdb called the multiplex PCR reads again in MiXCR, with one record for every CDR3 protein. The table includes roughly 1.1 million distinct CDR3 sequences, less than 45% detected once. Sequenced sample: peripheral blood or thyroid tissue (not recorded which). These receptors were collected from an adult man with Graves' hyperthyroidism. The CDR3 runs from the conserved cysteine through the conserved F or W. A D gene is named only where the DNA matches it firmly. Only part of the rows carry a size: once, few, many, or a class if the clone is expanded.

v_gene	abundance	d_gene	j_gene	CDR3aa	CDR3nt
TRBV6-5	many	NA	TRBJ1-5	CASRSGIYGNQPQHF	TGTGCCAGCAGGAGTGGGATTTATGGCAATCAGCCCCAGCATTTT
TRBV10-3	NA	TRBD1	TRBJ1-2	CAISERPGQGSYGYTF	TGTGCCATCAGTGAGCGACCGGGACAGGGTTCCTATGGCTACACCTTC
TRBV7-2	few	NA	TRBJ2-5	CASSLAGTGGLAALGTQYF	TGTGCCAGCAGCTTAGCGGGGACAGGGGGACTAGCGGCGTTAGGGACCCAGTACTTC
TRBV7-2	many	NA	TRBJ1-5	CASSLSFGQPQHF	TGTGCCAGCAGCTTATCGTTCGGTCAGCCCCAGCATTTT
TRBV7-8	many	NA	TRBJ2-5	CASTNGLEGKRQTQYF	TGTGCCAGCACCAATGGGCTGGAAGGCAAACGTCAGACCCAGTACTTC
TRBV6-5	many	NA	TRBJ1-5	CASSYWGGPQHF	TGTGCCAGCAGTTACTGGGGTGGGCCCCAGCATTTT
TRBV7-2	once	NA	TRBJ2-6	CASKAGVVLTF	TGTGCCAGCAAGGCCGGGGTAGTCCTGACTTTC
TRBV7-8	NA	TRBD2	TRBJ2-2	CASSPGGQSGAGELFF	TGTGCCAGCAGCCCGGGAGGGCAGTCGGGGGCCGGGGAGCTGTTTTTT
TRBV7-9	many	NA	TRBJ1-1	CASSSVGGVGGEAFF	TGTGCCAGCAGCTCCGTAGGGGGAGTAGGTGGTGAAGCTTTCTTT
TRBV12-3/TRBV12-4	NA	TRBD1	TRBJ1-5	CASSYHRGISNQLQHF	TGTGCCAGCAGTTACCACAGGGGGATTAGCAATCAGCTCCAGCATTTT
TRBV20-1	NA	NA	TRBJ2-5	CSYSYGTIDRTQYF	TGCAGTTACTCGTATGGTACGATCGACCGGACCCAGTACTTC
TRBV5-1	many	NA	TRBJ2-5	CASSPRAGYQETQYF	TGCGCCAGCAGTCCAAGGGCGGGTTACCAAGAGACCCAGTACTTC
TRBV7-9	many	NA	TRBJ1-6	CASSLTGTQNSPLHF	TGTGCCAGCAGCTTAACCGGGACACAAAATTCACCCCTCCACTTT
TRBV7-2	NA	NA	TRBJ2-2	CASTLQPGTAGRGELFF	TGTGCCAGCACTCTTCAACCCGGGACGGCCGGTAGGGGGGAGCTGTTTTTT
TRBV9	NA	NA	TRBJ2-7	CASSVGATSYEQYF	TGTGCCAGCAGCGTAGGCGCGACCTCCTACGAGCAGTACTTC
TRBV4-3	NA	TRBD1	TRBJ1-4	CASSQEWDTGTGVEKLFF	TGCGCCAGCAGCCAAGAATGGGACACCGGGACAGGGGTTGAAAAACTGTTTTTT
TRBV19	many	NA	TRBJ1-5	CASSIHLARVDQPQHF	TGTGCCAGTAGTATACACCTGGCCAGGGTCGATCAGCCCCAGCATTTT
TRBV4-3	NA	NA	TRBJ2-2	CASSPEGTANIGELFF	TGCGCCAGCAGCCCAGAAGGGACGGCGAACATCGGGGAGCTGTTTTTT
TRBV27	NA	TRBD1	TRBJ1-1	CASRRTGVGNTEAFF	TGTGCCAGCAGGAGGACAGGGGTCGGAAACACTGAAGCTTTCTTT
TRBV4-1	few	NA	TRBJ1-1	CASGVGTPGSEAFF	TGCGCCAGCGGCGTTGGGACACCCGGGTCTGAAGCTTTCTTT
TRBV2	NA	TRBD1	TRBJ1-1	CASSVSGGKSEAFF	TGTGCCAGCAGTGTTTCAGGGGGGAAGTCTGAAGCTTTCTTT
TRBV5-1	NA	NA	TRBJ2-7	CASSFSPGQPTYEQYF	TGCGCCAGCAGTTTCTCCCCGGGACAACCAACCTACGAGCAGTACTTC